A single sample is the source of the 30 T cell receptor beta chains below, sequenced in a study of T cell changes during pregnancy in multiple sclerosis. Sequencing used immunoSEQ multiplex PCR; TCRdb keeps in-frame clones, though not all of them. The table has about 92,000 clones, approximately 92% seen once; the top ten hold over 2%. The sample consisted of peripheral blood, taken in the first trimester of pregnancy. These receptors originate from a female donor with multiple sclerosis, enrolled in a pregnancy study.

Only one count was recorded for this clone. This chain links TRBV7-2 with TRBJ2-1; D is uncertain. From germline, CDR1 is SGHTA and CDR2 FQGNSA. The V gene lost 1 base and the J gene lost 5 bases, with 15 bases spanning the gap. CDR3 length equals 16 residues. The CDR3 loop is CASSLGWLARDNEQFF. CDR3 in DNA: TGTGCCAGCAGCTTAGGCTGGTTAGCCCGAGACAATGAGCAGTTCTTC.

For this clone: The same CDR3 can be traced to other DNA sequences in this sample. This chain joins TRBV14 and TRBJ2-1, with a weak D call TRBD1 (6 bases). Deletions cut 2 bases from V and 3 bases from J, with 11 bases between. The CDR3 totals 15 residues. Looked up from germline, CDR1 is SGHDN and CDR2 is FVKESK. The CDR3: CASSQQGSSYNEQFF. The DNA for the CDR3 is TGTGCCAGCAGCCAACAGGGGAGCAGCTACAATGAGCAGTTCTTC.

The V call is TRBV9, the J call TRBJ2-1; 8 nucleotides line up with TRBD2. CDR1 is SGDLS and CDR2 is YYNGEE in the germline V gene. This CDR3 contains 18 residues. J was trimmed by 4 bases and V by 0 bases; bases with no gene match: 12. The CDR3 DNA reads TGTGCCAGCAGCGTAGTAGCGTCGGGACTAGGGACTTACAATGAGCAGTTCTTC. It yields the protein CASSVVASGLGTYNEQFF.

The chain couples TRBV6-6 to TRBJ1-1; 9 nucleotides line up with TRBD1. The V gene's germline CDR1 is MNHNY and CDR2 SVGAGI (reference sequence). The V segment lost 2 bases and the J segment 2 bases; nucleotides outside the gene matches: 6. This CDR3 comprises 16 residues. CDR3 protein: CASSYSRTGANTEAFF. The CDR3 nucleotides read TGTGCCAGCAGTTACAGCCGGACAGGGGCCAACACTGAAGCTTTCTTT.

J is TRBJ2-2 and V is TRBV10-2; TRBD1 might be the D (6 bases). Per the germline V gene, CDR1 is WSHSY and CDR2 is SAAADI. Trimming took 11 bases from V and 4 from J, leaving 11 bases between them. The CDR3 loop spans 12 amino acids. The CDR3 spells CAAGVVTGELFF. The CDR3 nucleotides read TGCGCCGCAGGGGTAGTCACCGGGGAGCTGTTTTTT.

The J gene is TRBJ2-7, the V gene TRBV2, with D unclear. The V end lost 4 bases, the J end lost 1 base, and 11 bases lay between the germline ends. Germline-derived CDR1 and CDR2 are SNHLY and FYNNEI. This CDR3 has 14 amino acids. CDR3 in amino acids: CASSVLVGSYEQYF. In DNA, the CDR3 is TGTGCCAGCAGTGTTCTAGTGGGTTCCTACGAGCAGTACTTC.

The genes are TRBV19 and TRBJ1-1, with unresolved D. The CDR3 has 16 residues. Trimming cost V 6 bases and J 3 bases, with 20 bases left between them. Germline V lookup: CDR1 LNHDA, CDR2 SQIVND (reference sequence). CDR3 region: CASRPYAGAGDTEAFF. Written as DNA, the CDR3 is TGTGCCAGTAGACCTTACGCAGGAGCCGGGGACACTGAAGCTTTCTTT. Complete variable domain (other parts from reference TRBV19 and TRBJ1-1): DGGITQSPKYLFRKEGQNVTLSCEQNLNHDAMYWYRQDPGQGLRLIYYSQIVNDFQKGDIAEGYSVSREKKESFPLTVTSAQKNPTAFYLCASRPYAGAGDTEAFFGQGTRLTVV.

The V call is TRBV6-9, the J call TRBJ2-1; a possible D gene is TRBD2 (5 bases). Germline CDR1 and CDR2: MNHGY and SVAAGI. CDR3 size: 15 residues. V was pared by 2 bases and J by 10 bases, with 18 bases between. In DNA, the CDR3 is TGTGCCAGCAGTTATCGACACCACCCGCCGGGGGAGCAGTTCTTC. This encodes CASSYRHHPPGEQFF.

This chain uses TRBV4-1 with TRBJ2-1; D is ambiguous. Germline CDR1 is MGHRA and CDR2 is YSYEKL. The CDR3 consists of 13 residues. Trimming took 8 bases from V and 1 from J, leaving 9 bases between them. The CDR3: CASRSISYNEQFF. CDR3 DNA: TGCGCCAGCCGCAGTATTTCCTACAATGAGCAGTTCTTC.

The gene calls are TRBV10-3 and TRBJ1-4; 7 nucleotides align to TRBD1. The junction had 8 bases not matched to a gene; V was cut back by 6 bases and J by 4 bases. Germline CDR1 and CDR2: ENHRY and SYGVKD. The CDR3 extends over 15 amino acids. CDR3 in DNA: TGTGCCATCAGCCAATCCGGGACAGTTAATGAAAAACTGTTTTTT. Translation: CAISQSGTVNEKLFF.

The CDR3 region has the DNA TGCGCCAGCAGCACCTACAGGGGGGGAAGCGATGAGCAGTTCTTC. Translation: CASSTYRGGSDEQFF. The chain uses TRBV5-1 and TRBJ2-1, with D perhaps matching TRBD1 (8 bases). The germline V gene encodes CDR1 SGHRS and CDR2 YFSETQ. Deletions cut 4 bases from V and 8 bases from J, with 19 bases between. The CDR3 runs 15 residues.

The rearrangement joins TRBV2 to TRBJ2-1; 12 positions agree with TRBD2. CDR1 and CDR2 (germline): SNHLY, FYNNEI. With 6 bases clipped from V and 8 bases from J, the junction kept 2 bases outside the gene matches. The CDR3 is 13 amino acids. The CDR3 DNA reads TGTGCCAGCAGGGGACTAGCGGGCCATGAGCAGTTCTTC. It encodes CASRGLAGHEQFF.

The V and J genes are TRBV18 and TRBJ1-1; tentative D call: TRBD1 (6 bases). The V gene lost 3 bases and the J gene lost 5 bases, with 10 bases spanning the gap. The CDR3 spans 13 residues. Germline V gene sequence: CDR1 KGHSH, CDR2 LQKENI. The CDR3 DNA sequence: TGTGCCAGCTCACCGGCAGGGGTAACTGAAGCTTTCTTT. It encodes CASSPAGVTEAFF.

The CDR3 spells CASSSDPKEKTQYF. The CDR3 coding sequence is TGCGCCAGCAGCTCTGACCCTAAGGAGAAGACCCAGTACTTC. V usage is TRBV5-1 and J usage is TRBJ2-5, with D unclear. V lost 3 bases, J lost 6 bases, and 15 bases lay in between. The CDR3 is 14 residues long. Germline values: CDR1 SGHRS, CDR2 YFSETQ. The variable domain in full, completed from reference TRBV5-1 and TRBJ2-5, reads KAGVTQTPRYLIKTRGQQVTLSCSPISGHRSVSWYQQTPGQGLQFLFEYFSETQRNKGNFPGRFSGRQFSNSRSEMNVSTLELGDSALYLCASSSDPKEKTQYFGPGTRLLVL.

This clone was counted between two and nine times. The chain combines TRBV27 with TRBJ1-2; D is unresolved. V lost 2 bases, J lost 7 bases, and 11 bases lay in between. This CDR3 spans 13 amino acids. Germline V lookup: CDR1 MNHEY, CDR2 SMNVEV (reference sequence). The CDR3 nucleotides are TGTGCCAGCAGTTTAGAGCCCCGTGGTGGCTACACCTTC. Amino acid sequence: CASSLEPRGGYTF.

The chain has TRBV7-2 and TRBJ2-7; D may be TRBD2 (5 bases). This CDR3 is 12 amino acids long. V was cut by 5 bases and J by 6 bases, with 11 bases left in between. Germline loops: CDR1 SGHTA, CDR2 FQGNSA. CDR3 sequence (DNA): TGTGCCAGCAGCCACGACCGGGGCGAGCAGTACTTC. It codes for CASSHDRGEQYF.

This chain joins TRBV9 and TRBJ2-3, with TRBD2 as a possible D gene (5 bases). V was trimmed by 2 bases and J by 6 bases, leaving 10 bases between them. Per germline, CDR1 SGDLS and CDR2 YYNGEE. The length of the CDR3 is 13 residues. The CDR3 DNA reads TGTGCCAGCAGCGTTGGAGGCGGGGATACGCAGTATTTT. The encoded protein is CASSVGGGDTQYF.

The J gene is TRBJ1-2, the V gene TRBV19; TRBD1 matches 7 bases. CDR1 is LNHDA, CDR2 SQIVND, per germline (reference sequence). J was trimmed by 7 bases and V by 2 bases; bases with no gene match: 4. The CDR3 consists of 13 residues. The CDR3: CASSIRGGLGYTF. CDR3 DNA: TGTGCCAGTAGTATAAGAGGGGGCCTTGGCTACACCTTC.

DNA for the CDR3: TGTGCCAGCAGTGACCAGCCCCGACTAGCGGGAGGTTACAATGAGCAGTTCTTC. It translates to CASSDQPRLAGGYNEQFF. The V gene is TRBV6-4, the J gene TRBJ2-1, with 13 bases fitting TRBD2. CDR1 is MRHNA, CDR2 SNTAGT, per germline. V was clipped by 2 bases and J by 4 bases; unmatched bases: 8. The CDR3 has 18 amino acids.

V is TRBV7-2 and J is TRBJ2-2, with TRBD1 matching over 8 bases. The CDR3 spans 14 residues. The germline V gene has CDR1 SGHTA and CDR2 FQGNSA. V lost 5 bases, J lost 8 bases, and 7 bases stayed unmatched. The CDR3: CASSRTGQEGELFF. Here the CDR3 DNA reads TGTGCCAGCAGCCGGACAGGGCAGGAAGGGGAGCTGTTTTTT.

The chain has TRBV6-1 and TRBJ1-2, with D perhaps matching TRBD1 (5 bases). Deletions cut 5 bases from V and 8 bases from J, with 15 bases between. Germline CDR1 reads MNHNS; CDR2 reads SASEGT. The CDR3 contains 13 residues. The CDR3 DNA follows: TGTGCCAGCAGTCTTCACAGGATTGAAGGCTACACCTTC. Translation gives CASSLHRIEGYTF.

The chain couples TRBV6-1 to TRBJ2-3; TRBD2 might be the D (7 bases). The CDR3 extends over 14 amino acids. The V and J ends lost 6 bases and 0 bases respectively, with 10 bases between them. Looked up from germline, CDR1 is MNHNS and CDR2 is SASEGT. The CDR3 sequence: CASRGGGSTDTQYF. The CDR3, as DNA: TGTGCCAGCAGGGGAGGGGGTAGCACAGATACGCAGTATTTT.

The V call is TRBV15, the J call TRBJ2-3, with 7 nucleotides matching TRBD1. The CDR3 is 16 residues long. Germline loops: CDR1 LNHNV, CDR2 YYDKDF (reference sequence). V gave up 1 base and J gave up 4 bases; unmatched junction bases: 8. DNA for the CDR3: TGTGCCACCAGCAGAGGGGACAGCCCTGGGGCAGATACGCAGTATTTT. Amino acid sequence: CATSRGDSPGADTQYF.

This chain uses TRBV11-2 with TRBJ2-7; 7 bases match TRBD2. The CDR3 loop spans 14 amino acids. Per the germline V gene, CDR1 is SGHAT and CDR2 is FQNNGV. V gave up 1 base and J gave up 3 bases; unmatched junction bases: 3. The CDR3 DNA is TGTGCCAGCAGCTTAGCGGGCGGGGGCTACGAGCAGTACTTC. Translated, it gives CASSLAGGGYEQYF. Variable domain in full (rest from reference TRBV11-2 and TRBJ2-7): EAGVAQSPRYKIIEKRQSVAFWCNPISGHATLYWYQQILGQGPKLLIQFQNNGVVDDSQLPKDRFSAERLKGVDSTLKIQPAKLEDSAVYLCASSLAGGGYEQYFGPGTRLTVT.

The J gene is TRBJ1-2, the V gene TRBV28; TRBD1 aligns across 8 bases. The V segment lost 8 bases and the J segment 7 bases; nucleotides outside the gene matches: 9. CDR3 length equals 13 residues. Germline V gene sequence: CDR1 MDHEN, CDR2 SYDVKM. The CDR3 here is CASRQGAIAGYTF. For the CDR3, the DNA is TGTGCCAGCCGGCAGGGGGCAATCGCTGGCTACACCTTC.

V gene TRBV30 combines with J gene TRBJ2-3; 9 bases line up with TRBD2. The CDR3 sequence is 13 residues long. The junction had 4 bases not matched to a gene; V was cut back by 3 bases and J by 6 bases. Per the germline V gene, CDR1 is GTSNPN and CDR2 is SVGIG (reference sequence). The DNA of the CDR3 is TGTGCCTGGAGATTAGCGGGAGTGGATACGCAGTATTTT. It encodes CAWRLAGVDTQYF.

This chain links TRBV2 with TRBJ2-1; TRBD1 aligns across 7 bases. This CDR3 is built from 14 residues. V lost 5 bases and J lost 0; bases outside the gene matches: 1. The germline V gene has CDR1 SNHLY and CDR2 FYNNEI. CDR3 DNA sequence: TGTGCCAGCAGTAGGGACAGCTCCTACAATGAGCAGTTCTTC. Protein: CASSRDSSYNEQFF.

J is TRBJ2-2 and V is TRBV18, with TRBD1 matching 8 bases. The junction had 6 bases not matched to a gene; V was cut back by 3 bases and J by 6 bases. CDR1 and CDR2 from the germline V gene are KGHSH and LQKENI. The CDR3 spans 15 residues. In DNA, the CDR3 is TGTGCCAGCTCACCGGACAGGGCCCCGGCCGGGGAGCTGTTTTTT. Its translation is CASSPDRAPAGELFF.

This clone occurred once. The rearrangement links TRBV28 to TRBJ2-7; 7 bases match TRBD2. Germline V gives CDR1 MDHEN, CDR2 SYDVKM. The CDR3 length is 13 residues. After removal of 8 bases from V and 0 bases from J, the junction contained 4 bases not matched to a gene. CDR3 residues: CASERGYSYEQYF. Here the CDR3 DNA reads TGTGCCAGCGAGCGGGGCTACTCCTACGAGCAGTACTTC.

This clone has just a few counts. The chain carries TRBV9 and TRBJ2-2, with D possibly matching TRBD1 (6 bases). V gave up 4 bases and J gave up 0 bases, with 13 bases separating them. This CDR3 is 16 amino acids long. The germline V gene encodes CDR1 SGDLS and CDR2 YYNGEE. The CDR3 reads CASSPGTLSNTGELFF. CDR3 coding DNA: TGTGCCAGCAGCCCCGGGACACTCTCGAACACCGGGGAGCTGTTTTTT.